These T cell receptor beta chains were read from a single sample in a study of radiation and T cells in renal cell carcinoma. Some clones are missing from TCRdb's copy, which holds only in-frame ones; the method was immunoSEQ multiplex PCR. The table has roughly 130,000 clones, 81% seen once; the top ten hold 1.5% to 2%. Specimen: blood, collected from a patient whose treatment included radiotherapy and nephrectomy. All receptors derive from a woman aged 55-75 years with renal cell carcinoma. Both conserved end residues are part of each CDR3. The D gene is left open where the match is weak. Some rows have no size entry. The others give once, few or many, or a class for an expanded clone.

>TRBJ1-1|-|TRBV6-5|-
TGTGCCAGCAGTGAACGCACCCCAGTGGAAGCTTTCTTT
CASSERTPVEAFF
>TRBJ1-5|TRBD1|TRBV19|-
TGTGCCAGTAGTACGACAGGGCCTGTAGAGCCCCAGCATTTT
CASSTTGPVEPQHF
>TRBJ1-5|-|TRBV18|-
TGTGCCAGCTCCCTGAGGGTTCACGGCAATCAGCCCCAGCATTTT
CASSLRVHGNQPQHF
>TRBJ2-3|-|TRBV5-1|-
TGCGCCAGCAGCTTGGGGCTTTACTACACAGATACGCAGTATTTT
CASSLGLYYTDTQYF
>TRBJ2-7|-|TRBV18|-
TGTGCCAGCTCGACGGGGGGCGGGTCCTACGAGCAGTACTTC
CASSTGGGSYEQYF
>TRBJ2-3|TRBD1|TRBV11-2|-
TGTGCCAGCAGCTTAGGTTCGAACAGGGGGCTTGATACGCAGTATTTT
CASSLGSNRGLDTQYF
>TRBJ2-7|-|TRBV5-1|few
TGCGCCAGCAGCTTGTGGGGAGACGAGCAGTACTTC
CASSLWGDEQYF
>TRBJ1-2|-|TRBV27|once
TGTGCCAGCAGTTCCACACCTATCTATGGCTACACCTTC
CASSSTPIYGYTF
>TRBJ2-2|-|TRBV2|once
TGTGCCAGCAAAGACGGCACCGGGGAGCTGTTTTTT
CASKDGTGELFF
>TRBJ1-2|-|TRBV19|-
TGTGCCAGTAGTATCACATCCCAAAGAGATGGCTACACCTTC
CASSITSQRDGYTF